This record concerns one T cell receptor (beta chain) sequence. As yet, its antigen is unknown. This entry comes from a study of cytomegalovirus exposure and HLA in healthy donors. The V and J ends lost 7 bases and 5 bases respectively, with 17 bases between them. There are 15 residues in the CDR3. The germline V gene encodes CDR1 LNHDA and CDR2 SQIVND (reference sequence). Separate from the roughly 700-subject first cohort was the approximately 120-subject validation cohort, to which the donors belonged. Study results and limitations: Around 160 TCR beta chains were listed as cytomegalovirus-associated. Cytomegalovirus status was reportedly diagnosed by the classifier with high specificity and sensitivity.

Generated by immunoSEQ multiplex PCR, the TCRdb table keeps only in-frame clones and is missing some. The sample has some 170,000 clones, roughly 80% seen once. Sequenced: PBMCs. This clonotype was sampled from a man younger than 40 in good health and CMV-seropositive. This rearrangement joins TRBV19 to TRBJ2-2; possible D gene TRBD1, 5 bases. The CDR3 DNA reads TGTGCCAGTACCACCGTGGGGCAGTGGACCGGGGAGCTGTTTTTT. Translation: CASTTVGQWTGELFF.